Below, 17 T cell receptor beta chains from the same sample are listed, as sequenced in a study of T cells after yellow fever vaccination (dated by TCRdb to between 2018 and 2020). To prepare the library, 5' RACE was applied. Sequenced using an Illumina NovaSeq 6000. TCRdb handled the public reads itself, with Q25 trimming in fastp and clone calling in MiXCR, and kept productive beta chains. Every distinct CDR3 protein forms one entry, paired with its most common genes and DNA. Within this sample are about 320,000 distinct CDR3 sequences, with about 12% of them counted one time only. The top ten hold 2.5% to 4% of the sample. What the treatment or condition label conveys for this sample: live attenuated yellow fever vaccine strain. Sample: CD4+ T cells sorted from PBMCs, taken 15 days after the yellow fever booster vaccination. The receptor set was obtained from a man younger than 35 who received the YFV17D yellow fever vaccine.

The chain couples TRBV11-2 to TRBJ1-2; D is possibly TRBD1 (6 bases). From germline, CDR1 is SGHAT and CDR2 FQNNGV. Trimming removed 0 bases at V and 8 bases at J, with 13 bases between. This CDR3 is built from 14 residues. CDR3 loop: CASSLDRGAEGYTF. Written as DNA, the CDR3 is TGTGCCAGCAGCTTAGATAGGGGGGCGGAGGGCTACACCTTC.

The V call is TRBV21-1, the J call TRBJ2-7. TRBV21-1 is a documented pseudogene. The CDR3 contains 12 residues. CDR3 residues: CASSKGEDEQYV. The CDR3 DNA reads TGTGCCAGCAGCAAAGGAGAAGACGAGCAGTACGTC.

There are a few counts of this clonotype. DNA of the CDR3: TGTGCCACCAGCAGAGATGGGGGTTCCTACGAGCAGTACGTC. It is translated as CATSRDGGSYEQYV. V and J are TRBV15 and TRBJ2-7, with D perhaps being TRBD1 or TRBD2 (5 bases each). V lost 0 bases, J lost 1 base, and 7 bases lay in between. The CDR3 runs 14 residues. CDR1 and CDR2 (germline): LNHNV, YYDKDF (reference sequence).

V and J are TRBV5-4 and TRBJ2-7; D gene uncertain. The germline V gene has CDR1 SGHNT and CDR2 YYREEE (reference sequence). V was clipped by 0 bases and J by 4 bases, with 11 bases between them. The CDR3 runs 14 residues. The CDR3 is CASSLGNLSYEQYV. The CDR3 bases are TGTGCCAGCAGCTTGGGCAACCTCTCGTACGAGCAGTACGTC.

The table lists this clonotype with a few counts. The rearrangement joins TRBV20-1 to TRBJ1-4; D is possibly TRBD1 (6 bases). V lost 0 bases and J 7 bases, leaving 18 bases between the germline ends. This CDR3 has 16 amino acids. In germline, CDR1 is DFQATT, CDR2 SNEGSKA (reference sequence). Here the CDR3 reads CSARDETGRGGEKLFF. CDR3 coding DNA: TGCAGTGCTAGAGATGAAACAGGGAGAGGGGGTGAAAAACTGTTTTTT.

This clonotype was found a few times. This chain uses TRBV7-6 with TRBJ2-2; tentatively, D is TRBD1 (6 bases). V shed 2 bases and J shed 5 bases, with 15 bases lying between them. From germline, CDR1 is SGHVS and CDR2 FNYEAQ. There are 16 residues in the CDR3. As DNA, the CDR3 is TGTGCCAGCAGCTTAACAGACGGGACACCTACCGGGGAGCTGTTTTTT. Translated: CASSLTDGTPTGELFF.

The chain recombines TRBV6-2 or TRBV6-3 with TRBJ2-5; 14 bases are a match to TRBD2. V gave up 6 bases and J gave up 2 bases; unmatched junction bases: 2. In germline, CDR1 is MNHEY, CDR2 SVGEGT. The CDR3 totals 15 residues. CDR3 sequence: CASRGLAGVQETQYF. Here the CDR3 DNA reads TGTGCCAGCAGGGGACTAGCGGGGGTACAAGAGACCCAGTACTTC.

Ten or more counts support this clonotype. The chain is built from TRBV7-9 and TRBJ1-3; D is perhaps TRBD1 (6 bases). The V end was cut by 3 bases, the J end by 7 bases, with 10 bases between. The CDR3 is made up of 13 amino acids. Germline CDR1 reads SEHNR; CDR2 reads FQNEAQ (reference sequence). For the CDR3, the DNA is TGTGCCAGCAGCTTTGGGCAGGGGAACACCATATATTTT. This encodes CASSFGQGNTIYF.

This clonotype appeared a few times. The chain has TRBV4-1 and TRBJ1-5; D uncertain. This CDR3 contains 15 residues. With 3 bases removed from V and 1 base from J, the gap between germline ends came to 10 bases. The germline gives CDR1 MGHRA, CDR2 YSYEKL. DNA of the CDR3: TGCGCCAGCAGCCATTACAAGGACAGCAATCAGCCCCAGCATTTT. Encoded protein: CASSHYKDSNQPQHF.

This chain links TRBV12-3 or TRBV12-4 with TRBJ1-4; 10 bases agree with TRBD1. The CDR3 extends over 14 amino acids. Unmatched junction bases numbered 8, after V lost 6 bases and J lost 10 bases. CDR3 coding DNA: TGTGCCAGCAGCACCGGGACAGGGGTCGGAAAACTGTTTTTT. Translated: CASSTGTGVGKLFF.

The chain employs TRBV5-1 and TRBJ2-1, with TRBD2 matching 7 bases. The germline gives CDR1 SGHRS, CDR2 YFSETQ. V trimming: 6 bases; J trimming: 8 bases; junction bases outside the gene matches: 11. The CDR3 sequence is 14 residues long. The CDR3 bases are TGCGCCAGCATCCTTGAGCGGGGCCACGATGAGCAGTTCTTC. This sequence encodes CASILERGHDEQFF.

This clonotype was recorded many times. The V and J genes are TRBV7-2 and TRBJ2-7; TRBD1 matches 12 bases. Germline lookup yields CDR1 SGHTA and CDR2 FQGNSA. The CDR3 covers 17 residues. J was trimmed by 2 bases and V by 2 bases; bases with no gene match: 7. The CDR3 coding sequence is TGTGCCAGCAGCTTAACGGGACAGGGGGCGTCCCCCTACGAGCAGTACTTC. Encoded protein: CASSLTGQGASPYEQYF.

This clonotype was picked up many times. This chain uses TRBV4-2 with TRBJ1-1; possibly TRBD1 for D (5 bases). From germline, CDR1 is LGHNA and CDR2 YNFKEQ. The CDR3 sequence is 13 residues long. Deletions cut 0 bases from V and 8 bases from J, with 10 bases between. This CDR3 is CASSQDLHREAFF. DNA for the CDR3: TGTGCCAGCAGCCAAGATCTCCACAGGGAAGCTTTCTTT.

This clonotype was observed at least ten times. This chain joins TRBV7-2 and TRBJ2-7, with 12 bases that match TRBD2. The germline gives CDR1 SGHTA, CDR2 FQGNSA. The CDR3 consists of 13 residues. Trimming at V came to 3 bases and at J to 7 bases, leaving 1 base not matched to a gene. The CDR3 sequence is CASSFTSGGEQYV. In DNA form, the CDR3 reads TGTGCCAGCAGCTTCACTAGCGGGGGGGAGCAGTACGTC.

The gene calls are TRBV7-2 and TRBJ2-5, with 8 positions matching TRBD2. CDR1 and CDR2 from the germline V gene are SGHTA and FQGNSA. After removal of 0 bases from V and 2 bases from J, the junction contained 5 bases not matched to a gene. The CDR3 sequence is 16 residues long. DNA of the CDR3: TGTGCCAGCAGCTTAGCCCCAGCGGGGGAACAAGAGACCCAGTACTTC. Its protein is CASSLAPAGEQETQYF.

In its sample, this clonotype was seen many times. This chain uses TRBV12-3 or TRBV12-4 with TRBJ2-5, with D tentatively TRBD1 (5 bases). V shed 5 bases and J shed 0 bases, with 7 bases lying between them. The CDR3 extends over 13 amino acids. CDR3 loop: CASSRQNQETQYF. The CDR3 DNA reads as TGTGCCAGCAGTCGACAGAACCAAGAGACCCAGTACTTC.

This clonotype was found many times. The genes are TRBV4-2 and TRBJ2-3; D gene unclear. Per germline, CDR1 LGHNA and CDR2 YNFKEQ. The V gene lost 3 bases and the J gene lost 9 bases, with 13 bases spanning the gap. The length of the CDR3 is 13 residues. The CDR3 reads CASSQGSSLTQYF. As DNA, the CDR3 is TGTGCCAGCAGCCAGGGGTCAAGCCTGACGCAGTATTTT.